The T cell receptor (beta chain) described here comes from a study of response to subunit inactivated influenza vaccine. Regarding the study as a whole: Seasonal influenza vaccination, on each occasion, was suggested by the authors to recruit few new T cells.

TCRdb analysed the RT-PCR reads with MiXCR anew, one entry per CDR3 protein. The table shows a few hundred thousand distinct CDR3 sequences, with roughly 15% occurring only once. This clonotype was recorded at least ten times. The antigen is unknown. Material: PBMCs from blood, obtained 12 days after vaccination. This receptor was taken from a man between 50 and 59 years old who received an inactivated influenza vaccine.

CDR3 bases: TGTGCCAGCAGCCTTAGCGGGGGGGCCAACACCGGGGAGCTGTTTTTT. Protein product: CASSLSGGANTGELFF. The rearrangement links TRBV12-3 or TRBV12-4 to TRBJ2-2, with 11 positions matching TRBD2. V gave up 6 bases and J gave up 2 bases; unmatched junction bases: 5. This CDR3 spans 16 amino acids.